This section outlines one T cell receptor (beta chain) sequence together with its context. Its antigen remains unidentified. CD8+ and CD4+ T cells from blood underwent TCR beta sequencing. Relapsing-remitting disease, either stable or active, was present in the treatment-naive patients who were the multiple sclerosis controls. This entry is derived from a study of CD8 T cells in Susac syndrome. Whole-study results and caveats: The authors acknowledged that the study's TCR sequencing and HLA analysis involved relatively few individuals.

After extraction with the RNeasy kit, about 0.45 to 1 ug of the RNA was reverse transcribed using random hexamers. It was immunoSEQ multiplex PCR that amplified TCR beta CDR3 across 54 Vbeta and 13 Jbeta. TCRdb analysed the immunoSEQ multiplex PCR reads with MiXCR anew, one entry per CDR3 protein. Among hundreds of thousands of distinct CDR3 sequences listed, about 85% were seen once. This CDR3 is 15 amino acids long. Trimming shortened V by 0 bases and J by 1 base, and 4 bases separated the two germline ends. Germline-derived CDR1 and CDR2 are MGHRA and YSYEKL. The receptor's source is a human donor with multiple sclerosis. Sequences were obtained from CD8+ T cells from PBMCs. V and J are TRBV4-1 and TRBJ2-6; D remains ambiguous. The CDR3 nucleotides read TGCGCCAGCAGCCAAGACCTGTCTGGGGCCAACGTCCTGACTTTC. This gives the protein CASSQDLSGANVLTF.